This T cell receptor beta chain was sequenced during a study of blood T cells in healthy people across ages. The CDR3 has 15 amino acids. The J segment lost 4 bases and the V segment lost 7 bases, leaving 6 bases of the junction unmatched. Per germline, CDR1 DFQATT and CDR2 SNEGSKA (reference sequence). A second PCR, run for roughly 7 to 12 cycles, used a sample-barcoded 5' primer plus a J-beta primer mix. Every single cDNA molecule received a tag from a template-switch adaptor with 12 random nucleotides. TCRdb re-analysed the 5' RACE reads in MiXCR, keeping a single row per CDR3 protein. This sample carries around 800,000 distinct CDR3 sequences, roughly 44% of them seen once, and the ten largest clones take about 21%.

The chain recombines TRBV20-1 with TRBJ2-1, with 14 bases fitting TRBD2. What was sequenced was blood. This receptor was obtained from a man aged 55 to 70 in good health. The CDR3 DNA reads TGCAGTGTCCCGGGACTAGCGGGAGCATACAATGAGCAGTTCTTC. As protein: CSVPGLAGAYNEQFF.